This T cell receptor (beta chain) derives from a study of shared clonotypes between healthy human individuals. Study-wide findings and caveats: Naive subsets generally had larger estimated richness than memory subsets. An anticipated effect of sequencing depth on clonotype sharing among donors was recognized. A handful of donors held about 4.6% of naive CD4 clonotypes in common.

The germline CDR1 and CDR2 sequences are SNHLY and FYNNEI. V shed 6 bases and J shed 1 base, with 14 bases lying between them. There are 15 residues in the CDR3. Note on this clone: What it recognizes is unknown.

This table comes from immunoSEQ multiplex PCR, and its TCRdb copy is limited to in-frame clones, with some not included. Among about 730,000 clones listed, over 55% were seen once. This sequence joins TRBV2 and TRBJ2-3, with TRBD1 as a possible D gene (6 bases). The sequencing input was memory CD4+ T cells sorted from blood. Subset described: CD45RA-negative fraction. The origin of this receptor is a woman aged 25 to 39 in good health. The CDR3 nucleotides are TGTGCCAGCAGGGTACAGGGTACAGGCACAGATACGCAGTATTTT. Translating gives CASRVQGTGTDTQYF.